This T cell receptor (beta chain) was recovered during a study of blood T cell repertoires in COVID-19. Background on the study: Italy, Spain and the United States were the sources of the convalescent and acute COVID-19 samples. In each case, the material was cDNA or gDNA derived from T cells, B-cell-depleted T cells, or PBMCs.

Repertoires were generated with immunoSEQ multiplex PCR, while TCRdb's copy carries only in-frame clones and drops some. This sample carries 300,000 to 400,000 clones, roughly 89% of them seen once, and the ten largest clones take around 3.5%. The V gene lost 4 bases and the J gene lost 3 bases, with 16 bases spanning the gap. Germline V gene sequence: CDR1 MNHEY, CDR2 SMNVEV (reference sequence). This CDR3 comprises 15 residues. The chain has TRBV27 and TRBJ2-7; TRBD2 might be the D (6 bases). Source material: peripheral blood. The receptor was isolated from a woman aged 18-29 years who had recovered from COVID-19. The CDR3 nucleotides are TGTGCCAGCAGTTACGACGGGAGCGCTAACTACGAGCAGTACGTC. Protein: CASSYDGSANYEQYV.